The following is a T cell receptor (beta chain) sequence with its context. Sequenced by immunoSEQ multiplex PCR; TCRdb stores in-frame clones only, minus some. The sample records around 60,000 clones, 85% to 95% being singletons. The data derive from a study of T cell changes during pregnancy in multiple sclerosis. This CDR3 is built from 16 residues. V was clipped by 2 bases and J by 4 bases, with 15 bases between them. The V gene's germline CDR1 is SGDLS and CDR2 YYNGEE. The V call is TRBV9, the J call TRBJ1-4; D is unresolved. The TCR originated in a female donor with multiple sclerosis, enrolled in a pregnancy study. Material: CD8+ T cells from peripheral blood mononuclear cells, obtained in the third trimester of pregnancy. Here the CDR3 reads CASSVGEVVLNEKLFF. CDR3 coding DNA: TGTGCCAGCAGCGTTGGAGAGGTGGTTCTTAATGAAAAACTGTTTTTT. Full variable domain (rest looked up from reference TRBV9 and TRBJ1-4): DSGVTQTPKHLITATGQRVTLRCSPRSGDLSVYWYQQSLDQGLQFLIQYYNGEERAKGNILERFSAQQFPDLHSELNLSSLELGDSALYFCASSVGEVVLNEKLFFGSGTQLSVL.